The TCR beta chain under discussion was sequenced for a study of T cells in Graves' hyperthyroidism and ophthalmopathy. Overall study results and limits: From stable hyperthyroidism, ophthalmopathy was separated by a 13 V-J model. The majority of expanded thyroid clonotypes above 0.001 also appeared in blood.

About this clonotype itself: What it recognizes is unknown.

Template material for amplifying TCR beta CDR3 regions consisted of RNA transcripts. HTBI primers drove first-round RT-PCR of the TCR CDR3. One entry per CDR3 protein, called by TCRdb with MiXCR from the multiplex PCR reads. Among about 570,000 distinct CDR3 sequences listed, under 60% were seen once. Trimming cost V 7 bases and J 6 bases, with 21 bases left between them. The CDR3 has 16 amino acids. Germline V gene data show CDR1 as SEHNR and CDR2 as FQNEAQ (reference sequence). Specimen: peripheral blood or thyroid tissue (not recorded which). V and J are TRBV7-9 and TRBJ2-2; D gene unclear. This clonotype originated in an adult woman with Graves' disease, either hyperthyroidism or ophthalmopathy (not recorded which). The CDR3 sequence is CASIPMGGKVAGELFF. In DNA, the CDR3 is TGTGCCAGCATCCCGATGGGTGGCAAAGTGGCCGGGGAGCTGTTTTTT.